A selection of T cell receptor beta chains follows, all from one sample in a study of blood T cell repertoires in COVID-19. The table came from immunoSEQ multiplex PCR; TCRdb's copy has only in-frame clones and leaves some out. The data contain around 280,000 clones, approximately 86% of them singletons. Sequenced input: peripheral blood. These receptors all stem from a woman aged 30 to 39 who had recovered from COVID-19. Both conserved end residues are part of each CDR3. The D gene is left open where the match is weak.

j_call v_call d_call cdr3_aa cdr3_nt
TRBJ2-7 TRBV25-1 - CASTLYEQYF TGTGCCAGCACCCTATACGAGCAGTACTTC
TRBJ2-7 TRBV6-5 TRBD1 CASRPGQGASYEQYF TGTGCCAGCAGACCGGGACAGGGGGCTTCCTACGAGCAGTACTTC
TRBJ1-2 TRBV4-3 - CASSQDWGVDYGYTF TGCGCCAGCAGCCAAGATTGGGGGGTCGACTATGGCTACACCTTC
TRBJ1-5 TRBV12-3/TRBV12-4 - CASSFTRNQPQHF TGTGCCAGCAGTTTTACGAGAAATCAGCCCCAGCATTTT
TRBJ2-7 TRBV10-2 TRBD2 CASSEGGEGYEQYF TGCGCCAGCAGTGAGGGCGGGGAGGGATACGAGCAGTACTTC
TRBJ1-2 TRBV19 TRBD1 CASSTDRGKDPGYTF TGTGCCAGTAGTACTGACAGGGGAAAGGATCCTGGCTACACCTTC
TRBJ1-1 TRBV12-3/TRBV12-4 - CASSLRSEAFF TGTGCCAGCAGTCTCCGGAGTGAAGCTTTCTTT
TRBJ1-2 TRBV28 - CASSFRGGYTF TGTGCCAGCAGCTTCCGGGGAGGCTACACCTTC
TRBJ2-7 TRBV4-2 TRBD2 CASSQGVAGGLYEQYF TGTGCCAGCAGCCAAGGGGTAGCGGGGGGGCTCTACGAGCAGTACTTC
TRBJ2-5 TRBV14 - CASSQDPGRETQYF TGTGCCAGCAGCCAAGATCCAGGGCGAGAGACCCAGTACTTC
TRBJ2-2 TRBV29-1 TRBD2 CSVRLAATGELFF TGCAGCGTTCGACTAGCGGCTACCGGGGAGCTGTTTTTT
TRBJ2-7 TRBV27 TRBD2 CASSPLAGRYEQYF TGTGCCAGCAGTCCCCTAGCGGGAAGGTACGAGCAGTACTTC
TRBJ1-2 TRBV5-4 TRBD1 CATFRTGGYGYTF TGTGCCACCTTTAGGACAGGGGGATATGGCTACACCTTC